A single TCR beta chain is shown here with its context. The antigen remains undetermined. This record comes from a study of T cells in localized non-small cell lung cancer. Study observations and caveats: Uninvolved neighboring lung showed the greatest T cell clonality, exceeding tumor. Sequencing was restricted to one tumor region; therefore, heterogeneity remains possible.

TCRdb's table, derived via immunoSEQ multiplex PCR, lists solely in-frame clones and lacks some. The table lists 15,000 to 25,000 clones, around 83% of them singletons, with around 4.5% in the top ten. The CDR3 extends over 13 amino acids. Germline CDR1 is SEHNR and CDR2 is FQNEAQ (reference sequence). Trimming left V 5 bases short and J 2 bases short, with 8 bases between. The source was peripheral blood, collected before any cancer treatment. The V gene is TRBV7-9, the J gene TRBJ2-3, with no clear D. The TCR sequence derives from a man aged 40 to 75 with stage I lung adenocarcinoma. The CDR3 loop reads CASSPVNTDTQYF. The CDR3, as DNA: TGTGCCAGCAGCCCAGTCAACACAGATACGCAGTATTTT.